This T cell receptor beta chain was captured by sequencing in a study of blood T cell repertoires in COVID-19 (dated by TCRdb to the early 2020s). With regard to the full study: Samples covering the acute and convalescent phases of COVID-19 were provided by collaborators in the United States, Italy and Spain. The samples were drawn from two sources: the first 160 participants of the ongoing ImmuneRACE study, and fewer than 1,500 subjects contributed by 6 global collaborators. The prospective study material was composed of cDNA or gDNA derived from T cells, B-cell-depleted T cells, or PBMCs. A freely available public database, intended as a resource for researchers studying the immune response to SARS-CoV-2, is where the repertoires were released. The sample metadata nearly always contained a de-identified subject ID, COVID-19 status, age in years and sex. Where available, HLA class I and class II types were taken from metadata supplied by the sample provider and were not determined by assay-based typing. Subjects who had been exposed to COVID-19, were actively infected with it, or had recovered from it provided the deeply sampled blood TCRbeta repertoires that made up the dataset. Overall study results and their limits: The quantity of clinical and demographic metadata differed by source and by participant and was supplied without curation.

About this clone: The clone's antigen remains unknown. Nothing much larger sits one base from this clone, and base qualities are not available.

The immunoSEQ Assay, a bias-controlled multiplex PCR, was used to amplify TCRbeta CDR3 regions from genomic DNA. In the paper's pipeline: Within the assay, amplification of reference gene primers was used to estimate how many nucleated cells each sample contained. To quantify the absolute abundance of each unique TCRbeta CDR3 rearrangement, sequence reads were collapsed and filtered. Productive Simpson clonality was computed per sample as the square root of Simpson's diversity index over productive rearrangements. Imported from immuneACCESS, the table was reduced by TCRdb to in-frame sequences with V and J called. These copies leave out some clones; in studies compared against another copy, an unresolved V gene accounts for under half, and the cause of the remainder is not known. Clonal size and the V and J genes are those of that table, whereas D and trimming came from the DNA. Recorded for this sample are approximately 150,000 clones; about 80% of them occurred a single time. Under 15% of the sample rests with the top ten.

A second Seattle source provided samples from volunteer blood donors who had recovered from COVID-19. The collaborating institutions used their own protocols to collect whole blood in K2EDTA tubes. For TCRbeta analysis, collaborators shipped samples in one of three forms: frozen whole blood, isolated PBMCs, or DNA extracted from either of those sample types. Sequences were obtained from peripheral blood. This clonotype originated in a man in his 70s who had recovered from COVID-19.

The CDR3 region reads CASSKQGPNTEAFF. The sequenced DNA: TGTGCCAGCAGCAAACAGGGACCGAACACTGAAGCTTTCTTT. The chain is made from TRBV7-9 and TRBJ1-1; TRBD1 might be the D gene, on 6 matching bases. Between the V and J ends, shortened by 5 bases and 1 base respectively, the junction contains 11 bases. Inclusive of the bounding cysteine and phenylalanine, the CDR3 is 14 residues long. Only the CDR3 portion is preserved as DNA: 42 bases, with reading frame beginning at the first base. The germline V gene (reference sequence) provides CDR1 SEHNR and CDR2 FQNEAQ.